These T cell receptor beta chains were read from a single sample in a study of blood T cell repertoires in COVID-19. The repertoire was sequenced with immunoSEQ multiplex PCR; TCRdb's copy has only in-frame clones and lacks some. The sample lists about 190,000 clones; about 90% were seen once. The sample was peripheral blood. All receptors come from a man aged 45-60 years with acute or convalescent COVID-19. The CDR3 runs from the conserved cysteine through the conserved F or W. Fields, in order: clone size, J gene, D gene, V gene, CDR3 DNA, CDR3 protein. D genes are given only for firm matches. Some rows mark clone size as missing; the rest say once, few, many or name a class of expanded clone.

>few|TRBJ1-4|NA|TRBV11-2
TGTGCCAGCAGCCCCCAGGGTCCGGTCAATGAAAAACTGTTTTTT
CASSPQGPVNEKLFF
>NA|TRBJ1-2|NA|TRBV15
TGTGCCACCAGCAGCCCAGGGAGGTCCTACGGCTACACCTTC
CATSSPGRSYGYTF
>NA|TRBJ2-5|TRBD2|TRBV15
TGTGCCACCAGTATGGGGGGACTATCCGGTTCGAATACCCAGTACTTC
CATSMGGLSGSNTQYF
>NA|TRBJ2-1|NA|TRBV21-1
TGTGCCAGCAGCGGCCATCCCGGGACAGGGCAACCCCTCTACAATGAGCAGTTCTTC
CASSGHPGTGQPLYNEQFF
>NA|TRBJ1-2|NA|TRBV27
TGTGCCAGCAGTTTATGGGGGAGGGGCAACTATGGCTACACCTTC
CASSLWGRGNYGYTF
>NA|TRBJ1-1|TRBD1|TRBV29-1
TGCAGCTTCGACAGGGGGCTCACTGAAGCTTTCTTT
CSFDRGLTEAFF
>NA|TRBJ2-7|TRBD1|TRBV4-1
TGCGCCAGCAGCCTCCGGACAGGGGGGGATCGTTCCTACGAGCAGTACTTC
CASSLRTGGDRSYEQYF
>NA|TRBJ2-5|TRBD1|TRBV27
TGTGCCAGCAGGTGGACAGGGGGCGCCCAAGAGACCCAGTACTTC
CASRWTGGAQETQYF
>NA|TRBJ1-2|TRBD1|TRBV27
TGTGCCAGCAGTGGTCTACAGGGGCCTGGCTATGGCTACACCTTC
CASSGLQGPGYGYTF
>NA|TRBJ1-5|TRBD1|TRBV6-2/TRBV6-3
TGTGCCAGCAGCTTCGACAGGGGTAGCAATCAGCCCCAGCATTTT
CASSFDRGSNQPQHF
>NA|TRBJ1-2|NA|TRBV24-1
TGTGCCACCCGCGACTACCTGGGCTACACCTTC
CATRDYLGYTF
>few|TRBJ1-5|NA|TRBV28
TGTGCCAGCAGCCTTCCCCCCCAGCCCCAGCATTTT
CASSLPPQPQHF
>NA|TRBJ1-4|NA|TRBV7-9
TGTGCCAGCAGCAGCCCAGGGAGGGATAATGAAAAACTGTTTTTT
CASSSPGRDNEKLFF
>few|TRBJ2-5|NA|TRBV28
TGTGCCAGCAGGTCCGGTGGGGCAGGACCTCGGCGAGAGACCCAGTACTTC
CASRSGGAGPRRETQYF
>NA|TRBJ2-7|TRBD1|TRBV19
TGTGCCAGTAGTATAAGACAGGGGGTTTACGAGCAGTACTTC
CASSIRQGVYEQYF
>few|TRBJ1-5|NA|TRBV6-6
TGTGCCAGCAGCCCCGGGGGAGGCAATCAGCCCCAGCATTTT
CASSPGGGNQPQHF
>NA|TRBJ2-3|TRBD1|TRBV5-1
TGCGCCAGCAGCTTGGGGGACAGGGGTCCCCTGGCAGATACGCAGTATTTT
CASSLGDRGPLADTQYF
>NA|TRBJ1-5|NA|TRBV28
TGTGCCAGCAGCCCCCCGGGGGGAATGAGCAATCAGCCCCAGCATTTT
CASSPPGGMSNQPQHF
>NA|TRBJ2-1|TRBD1|TRBV7-3
TGTGCCAGCAGCTTAACGGGTACCACAGGGGGCGCGTACAATGAGCAGTTCTTC
CASSLTGTTGGAYNEQFF
>NA|TRBJ1-3|NA|TRBV28
TGTGCCAGCAGGCCAGATACAGGGAGCTCTGGAAACACCATATATTTT
CASRPDTGSSGNTIYF
>once|TRBJ1-2|TRBD1|TRBV18
TGTGCCAGCTCACCAACAGGGGAGTATGGCTACACCTTC
CASSPTGEYGYTF
>NA|TRBJ2-3|TRBD1|TRBV13
TGTGCCAGCAGCGGGGACAGGGAAACAGATACGCAGTATTTT
CASSGDRETDTQYF
>NA|TRBJ1-2|TRBD1|TRBV7-8
TGTGCCAGCAGCTTAGGGGTGGGACAGTCGGTCGGCTACACCTTC
CASSLGVGQSVGYTF
>NA|TRBJ1-5|TRBD1|TRBV5-1
TGCGCCAGCAGCTTGGCCGGGGACAGGGGTCAGCCCCAGCATTTT
CASSLAGDRGQPQHF
>once|TRBJ2-3|NA|TRBV7-2
TGTGCCAGCAGCTCCCGACAGACCACAGATACGCAGTATTTT
CASSSRQTTDTQYF
>NA|TRBJ1-5|TRBD1|TRBV28
TGTGCCAGCAGTTTCCACACAGGGGGCGCGGGTTGGAGCAATCAGCCCCAGCATTTT
CASSFHTGGAGWSNQPQHF
>NA|TRBJ2-5|TRBD2|TRBV5-6
TGTGCCAGCAGCTTGGGACTAGCGGGGGGGCTTAGGGAGACCCAGTACTTC
CASSLGLAGGLRETQYF
>NA|TRBJ1-3|TRBD1|TRBV18
TGTGCCAGCTCACCCCGTTCGACAGGGGACGGAAACACCATATATTTT
CASSPRSTGDGNTIYF
>NA|TRBJ2-3|TRBD1|TRBV28
TGTGCCAGCAGTTTATTAGGACAGGGGGCAACCACAGATACGCAGTATTTT
CASSLLGQGATTDTQYF
>NA|TRBJ1-6|NA|TRBV6-5
TGTGCCAGCAGCTTAGAGGGATACTCACCCCTCCACTTT
CASSLEGYSPLHF
>NA|TRBJ1-1|NA|TRBV28
TGTGCCAGCACCGAGGGGGTCTATACTGAAGCTTTCTTT
CASTEGVYTEAFF
>NA|TRBJ2-2|TRBD2|TRBV19
TGTGCCAGTAGTCGCTCTAGCGGAACCCTGAACACCGGGGAGCTGTTTTTT
CASSRSSGTLNTGELFF
>NA|TRBJ2-7|TRBD2|TRBV5-1
TGCGCCAGCAGGGTGGCTAGCGGGGTAGCCTACGAGCAGTACTTC
CASRVASGVAYEQYF
>NA|TRBJ2-1|NA|TRBV7-9
TGTGCCAGCAGCTTAGTTCTTTACAATGAGCAGTTCTTC
CASSLVLYNEQFF
>NA|TRBJ2-5|NA|TRBV9
TGTGCCAGCAGCGTAGCCTATGGACTATCGGGGACCCAGTACTTC
CASSVAYGLSGTQYF
>once|TRBJ1-2|NA|TRBV11-2
TGTGCCAGCAGTATCTTTGGGGGGGCCCGGGTCCGAGAGGGCTACACCTTC
CASSIFGGARVREGYTF
>NA|TRBJ2-7|TRBD2|TRBV19
TGTGCCAGTAGTTCAAGCGGGAGGGGCTTTTACGAGCAGTACTTC
CASSSSGRGFYEQYF